Below, 8 T cell receptor beta chains from the same sample are listed, as sequenced in a study of cytomegalovirus exposure and HLA in healthy donors. This PCR relied on a set of 60 Vbeta primers and 13 Jbeta primers. Produced via immunoSEQ multiplex PCR; TCRdb's table is partial and in-frame only. The top ten clones hold 1% of a sample with over 150,000 clones, roughly 75% of them seen once. Material for sequencing was PBMCs. These receptor sequences come from a woman between 45 and 60 years old in good health and CMV-seropositive.

Concerning this clone: Other nucleotide sequences in the sample specify the same CDR3. The rearrangement joins TRBV29-1 to TRBJ2-5; D possibly corresponds to TRBD2 (5 bases). V was shortened by 6 bases and J by 5 bases, with 10 bases between the two germline ends. The V gene's germline CDR1 is SQVTM and CDR2 ANQGSEA. This CDR3 has 11 amino acids. This chain's CDR3 is CSVLSGETQYF. CDR3 nucleotides: TGCAGCGTCCTCTCGGGGGAGACCCAGTACTTC.

V gene TRBV5-1 combines with J gene TRBJ1-1, with TRBD1 matching over 8 bases. CDR1 SGHRS and CDR2 YFSETQ come from the germline V gene. V dropped 7 bases and J dropped 5; count of bases not matched to a gene: 7. The CDR3 spans 13 residues. The CDR3 reads CASGGQGGTEAFF. CDR3 sequence (DNA): TGCGCCAGCGGCGGACAGGGAGGGACTGAAGCTTTCTTT. The variable domain in full, with the rest retrieved from reference TRBV5-1 and TRBJ1-1, is KAGVTQTPRYLIKTRGQQVTLSCSPISGHRSVSWYQQTPGQGLQFLFEYFSETQRNKGNFPGRFSGRQFSNSRSEMNVSTLELGDSALYLCASGGQGGTEAFFGQGTRLTVV.

V gene TRBV6-5 combines with J gene TRBJ2-2, with D unclear. CDR1 MNHEY and CDR2 SVGAGI come from the germline V gene. The V and J ends lost 2 bases and 4 bases respectively, with 11 bases between them. The CDR3 totals 15 residues. The CDR3 bases are TGTGCCAGCAGTTACGTTTCTCCGAGCACCGGGGAGCTGTTTTTT. Its protein product is CASSYVSPSTGELFF.

The chain couples TRBV6-1 to TRBJ2-2; 8 positions match TRBD1. The CDR3 extends over 14 amino acids. The V and J ends lost 6 bases and 0 bases, in that order; junction bases with no gene match: 0. Germline CDR1 is MNHNS and CDR2 is SASEGT. The CDR3 loop is CASRDRANTGELFF. The CDR3, as DNA: TGTGCCAGCAGGGACAGGGCGAACACCGGGGAGCTGTTTTTT.

This clone has just a few counts. This rearrangement joins TRBV5-8 to TRBJ2-1; TRBD2 agrees at 14 bases. V shed 4 bases, J shed 6 bases, and the junction held 9 bases outside the gene matches. The CDR3 consists of 17 residues. From germline, CDR1 is SGHTS and CDR2 YDEGEE. The CDR3 spells CASSVTSGRAGGNEQFF. Written as DNA, the CDR3 is TGTGCCAGCAGCGTGACTAGCGGGAGGGCCGGGGGCAATGAGCAGTTCTTC.

This clone was picked up a small number of times. The chain joins TRBV19 to TRBJ1-2; 8 bases match TRBD1. The CDR3 runs to 13 residues. CDR1 and CDR2 from the germline V gene are LNHDA and SQIVND (reference sequence). V was pared by 7 bases and J by 6 bases, with 7 bases of the junction left unmatched. CDR3 DNA sequence: TGTGCCAGTAACAGGGACAGGACCCATGGCTACACCTTC. Its translation: CASNRDRTHGYTF.

J is TRBJ2-7 and V is TRBV7-2; TRBD1 might be the D (5 bases). This CDR3 has 15 amino acids. CDR1 and CDR2 (germline): SGHTA, FQGNSA. The V and J ends lost 4 bases and 2 bases respectively, with 15 bases between them. CDR3 nucleotide sequence: TGTGCCAGCAGCTCTGGAAAGGGGTGGGCCTACGAGCAGTACTTC. Its translation is CASSSGKGWAYEQYF.

To note about this clone: Germline and junction disagree at one end, which may indicate a read error. The chain couples TRBV7-9 to TRBJ2-7, with 10 bases identical to TRBD2. CDR1 SEHNR and CDR2 FQNEAQ come from the germline V gene (reference sequence). This CDR3 contains 17 residues. Here the CDR3 DNA reads TGTTCCAGCAGCCCTCCCTTTCGGGCTAGCGGGAGCGACGAGCAGTACTTC. Translation gives CSSSPPFRASGSDEQYF.